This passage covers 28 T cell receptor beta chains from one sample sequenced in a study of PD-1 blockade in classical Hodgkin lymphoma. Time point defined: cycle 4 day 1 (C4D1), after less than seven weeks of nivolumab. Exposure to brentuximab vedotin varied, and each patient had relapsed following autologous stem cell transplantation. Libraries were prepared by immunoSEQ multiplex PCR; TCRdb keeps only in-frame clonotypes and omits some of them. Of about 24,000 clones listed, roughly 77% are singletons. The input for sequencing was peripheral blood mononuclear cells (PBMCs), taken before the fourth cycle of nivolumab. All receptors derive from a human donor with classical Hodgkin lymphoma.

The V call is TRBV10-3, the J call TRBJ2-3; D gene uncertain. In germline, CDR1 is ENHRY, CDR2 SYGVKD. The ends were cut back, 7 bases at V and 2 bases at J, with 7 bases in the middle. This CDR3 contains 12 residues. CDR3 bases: TGTGCCATCACTGGGGACACAGATACGCAGTATTTT. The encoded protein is CAITGDTDTQYF.

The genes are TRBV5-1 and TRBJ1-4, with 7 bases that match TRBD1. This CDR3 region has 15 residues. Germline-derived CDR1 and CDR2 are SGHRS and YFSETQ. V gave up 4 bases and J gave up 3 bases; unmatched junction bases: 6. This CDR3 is CASSTDRVPNEKLFF. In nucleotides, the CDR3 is TGCGCCAGCAGCACCGACAGGGTACCTAATGAAAAACTGTTTTTT. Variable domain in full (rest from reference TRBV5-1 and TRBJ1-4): KAGVTQTPRYLIKTRGQQVTLSCSPISGHRSVSWYQQTPGQGLQFLFEYFSETQRNKGNFPGRFSGRQFSNSRSEMNVSTLELGDSALYLCASSTDRVPNEKLFFGSGTQLSVL.

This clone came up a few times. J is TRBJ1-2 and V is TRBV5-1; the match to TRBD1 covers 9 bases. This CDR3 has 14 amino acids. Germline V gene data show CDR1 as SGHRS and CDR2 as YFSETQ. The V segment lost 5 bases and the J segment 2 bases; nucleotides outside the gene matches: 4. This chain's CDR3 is CASREGTGNYGYTF. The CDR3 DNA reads TGCGCCAGCAGGGAAGGGACAGGGAACTATGGCTACACCTTC.

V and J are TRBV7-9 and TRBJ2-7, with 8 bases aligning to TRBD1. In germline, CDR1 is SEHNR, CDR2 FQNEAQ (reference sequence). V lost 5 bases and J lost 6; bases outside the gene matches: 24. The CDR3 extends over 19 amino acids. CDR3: CASSTKNRTGSKARGEQYF. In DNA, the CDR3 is TGTGCCAGCAGCACAAAAAACAGGACAGGGTCGAAGGCGAGAGGCGAGCAGTACTTC.

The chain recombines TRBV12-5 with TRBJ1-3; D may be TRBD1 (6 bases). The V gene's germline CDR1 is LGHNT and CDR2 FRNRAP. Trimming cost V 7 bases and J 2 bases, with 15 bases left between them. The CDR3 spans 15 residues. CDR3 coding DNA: TGTGCTAGTGCCCTACAGGGTCTGCCTGGAAACACCATATATTTT. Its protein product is CASALQGLPGNTIYF.

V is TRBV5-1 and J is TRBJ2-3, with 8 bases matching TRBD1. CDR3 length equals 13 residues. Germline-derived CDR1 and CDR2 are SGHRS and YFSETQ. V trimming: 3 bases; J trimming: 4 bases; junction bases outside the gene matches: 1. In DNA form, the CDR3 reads TGCGCCAGCAGCTGGGGACAGGCAGATACGCAGTATTTT. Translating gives CASSWGQADTQYF.

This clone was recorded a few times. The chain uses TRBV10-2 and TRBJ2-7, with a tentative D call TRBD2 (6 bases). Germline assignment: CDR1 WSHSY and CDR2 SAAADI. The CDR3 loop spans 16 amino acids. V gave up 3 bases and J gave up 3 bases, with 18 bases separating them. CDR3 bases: TGCGCCAGCAGTGAAGCGAGGCGGGGCATATACTACGAGCAGTACTTC. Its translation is CASSEARRGIYYEQYF.

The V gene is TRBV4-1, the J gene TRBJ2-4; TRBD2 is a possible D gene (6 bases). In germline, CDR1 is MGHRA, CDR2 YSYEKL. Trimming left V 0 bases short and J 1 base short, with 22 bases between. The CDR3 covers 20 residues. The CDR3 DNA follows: TGCGCCAGCAGCCAAGATTCGGGACTTTTAGGTCAGGTGGCCAAAAACATTCAGTACTTC. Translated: CASSQDSGLLGQVAKNIQYF.

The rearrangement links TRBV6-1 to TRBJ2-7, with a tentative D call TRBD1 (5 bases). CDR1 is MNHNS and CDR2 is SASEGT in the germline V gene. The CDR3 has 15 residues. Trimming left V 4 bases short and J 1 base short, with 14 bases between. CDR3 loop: CASSAPATDSYEQYF. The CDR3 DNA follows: TGTGCCAGCAGTGCCCCCGCGACAGATTCCTACGAGCAGTACTTC.

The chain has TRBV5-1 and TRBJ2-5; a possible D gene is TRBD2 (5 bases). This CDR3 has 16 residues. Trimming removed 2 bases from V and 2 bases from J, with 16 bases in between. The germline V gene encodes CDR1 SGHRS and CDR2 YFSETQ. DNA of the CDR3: TGCGCCAGCAGCTTTTGGGGTCGGGATAGACAAGAGACCCAGTACTTC. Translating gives CASSFWGRDRQETQYF.

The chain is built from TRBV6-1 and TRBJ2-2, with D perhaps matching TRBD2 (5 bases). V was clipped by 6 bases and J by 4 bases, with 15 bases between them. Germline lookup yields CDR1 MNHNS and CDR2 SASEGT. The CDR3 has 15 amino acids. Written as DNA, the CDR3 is TGTGCCAGCAGGGGAGAATGGGAGTTCACCGGGGAGCTGTTTTTT. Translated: CASRGEWEFTGELFF.

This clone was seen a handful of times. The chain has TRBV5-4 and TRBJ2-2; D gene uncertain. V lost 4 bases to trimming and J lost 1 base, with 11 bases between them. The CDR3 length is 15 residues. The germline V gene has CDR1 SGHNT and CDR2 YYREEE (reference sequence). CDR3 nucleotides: TGTGCCAGCAGCAACAATCGACAGAACACCGGGGAGCTGTTTTTT. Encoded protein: CASSNNRQNTGELFF.

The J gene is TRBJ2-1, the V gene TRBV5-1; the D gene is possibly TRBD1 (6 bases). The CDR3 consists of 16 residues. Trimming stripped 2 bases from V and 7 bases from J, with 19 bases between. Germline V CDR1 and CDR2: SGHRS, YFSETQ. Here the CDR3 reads CASSLMFRQGLNEQFF. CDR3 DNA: TGCGCCAGCAGCTTAATGTTTCGGCAGGGGCTTAATGAGCAGTTCTTC.

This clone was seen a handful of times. The CDR3 sequence: CASSFSRYNRGANVLTF. CDR3 coding DNA: TGTGCCAGCAGTTTTAGTCGGTACAATCGAGGGGCCAACGTCCTGACTTTC. The chain recombines TRBV28 with TRBJ2-6; the D is unclear. Germline assignment: CDR1 MDHEN and CDR2 SYDVKM. The CDR3 sequence is 17 residues long. With 3 bases removed from V and 4 bases from J, the gap between germline ends came to 16 bases. The full variable domain, its missing parts supplied by reference TRBV28 and TRBJ2-6, is DVKVTQSSRYLVKRTGEKVFLECVQDMDHENMFWYRQDPGLGLRLIYFSYDVKMKEKGDIPEGYSVSREKKERFSLILESASTNQTSMYLCASSFSRYNRGANVLTFGAGSRLTVL.

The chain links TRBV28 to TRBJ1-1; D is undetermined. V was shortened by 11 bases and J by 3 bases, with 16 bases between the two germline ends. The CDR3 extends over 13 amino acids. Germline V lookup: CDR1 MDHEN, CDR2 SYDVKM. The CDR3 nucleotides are TGTGCCCATAGCAGAGGTTGGGACACTGAAGCTTTCTTT. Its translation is CAHSRGWDTEAFF.

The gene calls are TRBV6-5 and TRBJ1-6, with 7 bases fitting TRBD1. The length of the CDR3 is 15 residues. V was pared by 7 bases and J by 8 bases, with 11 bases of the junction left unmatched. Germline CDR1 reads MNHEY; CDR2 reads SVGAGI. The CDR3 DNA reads TGTGCCAGCAAGGGGGACAGTGGCTACCATTCACCCCTCCACTTT. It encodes CASKGDSGYHSPLHF.

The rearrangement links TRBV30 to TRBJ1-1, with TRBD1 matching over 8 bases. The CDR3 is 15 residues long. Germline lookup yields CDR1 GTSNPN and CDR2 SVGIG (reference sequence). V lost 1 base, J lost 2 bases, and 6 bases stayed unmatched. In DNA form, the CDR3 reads TGTGCCTGGAGTGGGTCCAGGGGGCGAAACACTGAAGCTTTCTTT. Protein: CAWSGSRGRNTEAFF.

CDR3 amino acids: CASSPGQAKSYEQYF. As DNA, the CDR3 is TGTGCCAGCAGCCCCGGACAGGCAAAATCCTACGAGCAGTACTTC. This chain uses TRBV2 with TRBJ2-7; 7 bases match TRBD1. The germline CDR1 and CDR2 sequences are SNHLY and FYNNEI. Trimming at V came to 6 bases and at J to 1 base, leaving 9 bases not matched to a gene. The CDR3 runs 15 residues.

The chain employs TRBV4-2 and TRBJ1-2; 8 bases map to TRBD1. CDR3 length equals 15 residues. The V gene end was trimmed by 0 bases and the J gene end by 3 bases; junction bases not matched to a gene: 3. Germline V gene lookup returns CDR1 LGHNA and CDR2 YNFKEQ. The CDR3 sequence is CASSQDQGADYGYTF. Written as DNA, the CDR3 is TGTGCCAGCAGCCAAGATCAGGGGGCGGACTATGGCTACACCTTC.

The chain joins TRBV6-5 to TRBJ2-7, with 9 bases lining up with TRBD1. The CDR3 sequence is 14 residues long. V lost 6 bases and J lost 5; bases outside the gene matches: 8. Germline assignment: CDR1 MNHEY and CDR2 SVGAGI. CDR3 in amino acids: CASSDRGSGDEQYF. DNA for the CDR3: TGTGCCAGCAGCGACAGGGGGAGCGGCGACGAGCAGTACTTC.

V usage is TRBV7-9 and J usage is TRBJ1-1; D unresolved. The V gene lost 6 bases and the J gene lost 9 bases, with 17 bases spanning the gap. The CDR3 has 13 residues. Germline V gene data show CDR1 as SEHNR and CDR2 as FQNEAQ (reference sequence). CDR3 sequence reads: CASRKLWGTQAFF. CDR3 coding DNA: TGTGCCAGCAGAAAATTGTGGGGAACGCAAGCTTTCTTT.

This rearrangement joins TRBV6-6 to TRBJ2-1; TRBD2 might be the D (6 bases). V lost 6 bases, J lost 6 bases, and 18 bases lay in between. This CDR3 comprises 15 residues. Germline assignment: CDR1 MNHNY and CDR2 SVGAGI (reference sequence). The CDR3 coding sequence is TGTGCCAGCAGCCCCGGGGGTTCCGCTCCCAATGAGCAGTTCTTC. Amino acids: CASSPGGSAPNEQFF.

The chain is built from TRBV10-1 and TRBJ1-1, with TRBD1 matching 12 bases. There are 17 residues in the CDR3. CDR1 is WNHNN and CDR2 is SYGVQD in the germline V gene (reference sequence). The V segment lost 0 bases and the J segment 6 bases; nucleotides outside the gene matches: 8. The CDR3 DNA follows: TGCGCCAGCAGTGAGTCCCCGGGACAGGGGGCAAGGGCTGAAGCTTTCTTT. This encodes CASSESPGQGARAEAFF.

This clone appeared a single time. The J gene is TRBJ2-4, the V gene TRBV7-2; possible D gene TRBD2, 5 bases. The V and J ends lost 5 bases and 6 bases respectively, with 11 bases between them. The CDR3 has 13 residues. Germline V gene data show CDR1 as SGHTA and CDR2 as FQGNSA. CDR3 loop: CASSRLGGNIQYF. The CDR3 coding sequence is TGTGCCAGCAGCCGACTCGGAGGAAACATTCAGTACTTC.

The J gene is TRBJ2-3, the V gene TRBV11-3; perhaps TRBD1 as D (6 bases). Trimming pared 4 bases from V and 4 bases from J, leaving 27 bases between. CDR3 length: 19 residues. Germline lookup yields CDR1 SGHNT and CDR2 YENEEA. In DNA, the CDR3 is TGTGCCAGCAGCTCGCCGTCGGCGGCCGCTACTAAGGGGGCAGATACGCAGTATTTT. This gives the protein CASSSPSAAATKGADTQYF.

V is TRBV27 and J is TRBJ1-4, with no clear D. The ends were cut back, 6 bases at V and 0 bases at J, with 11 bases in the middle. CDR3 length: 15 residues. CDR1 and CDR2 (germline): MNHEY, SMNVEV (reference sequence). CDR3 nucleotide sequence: TGTGCCAGCAGGTGGACCCTTGCAACTAATGAAAAACTGTTTTTT. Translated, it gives CASRWTLATNEKLFF. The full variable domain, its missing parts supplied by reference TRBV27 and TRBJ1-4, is EAQVTQNPRYLITVTGKKLTVTCSQNMNHEYMSWYRQDPGLGLRQIYYSMNVEVTDKGDVPEGYKVSRKEKRNFPLILESPSPNQTSLYFCASRWTLATNEKLFFGSGTQLSVL.

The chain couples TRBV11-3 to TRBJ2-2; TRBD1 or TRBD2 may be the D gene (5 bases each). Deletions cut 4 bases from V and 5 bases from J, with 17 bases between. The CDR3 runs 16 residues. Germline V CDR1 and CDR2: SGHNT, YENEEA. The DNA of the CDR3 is TGTGCCAGCAGCTCAGGGACGCTCCGTGGGACCGGGGAGCTGTTTTTT. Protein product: CASSSGTLRGTGELFF.

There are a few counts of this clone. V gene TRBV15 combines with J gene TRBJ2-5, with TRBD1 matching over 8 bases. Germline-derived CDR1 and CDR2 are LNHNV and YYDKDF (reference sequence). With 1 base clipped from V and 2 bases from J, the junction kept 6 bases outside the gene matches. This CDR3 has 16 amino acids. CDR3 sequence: CATSRGQQGVQETQYF. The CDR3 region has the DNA TGTGCCACCAGCAGAGGACAACAGGGGGTACAAGAGACCCAGTACTTC.